Below are 7 T cell receptor beta chains sequenced from a single sample in a study of blood T cell repertoires in COVID-19. Sequenced by immunoSEQ multiplex PCR; TCRdb stores in-frame clones only, minus some. The table includes 100,000 or so clones, 90% to 95% detected once. The specimen sequenced was peripheral blood. The receptors come from a woman aged 45-59 years in a cohort sampled during active COVID-19.

The V call is TRBV6-1, the J call TRBJ2-2, with TRBD1 identical over 10 bases. V shed 2 bases and J 1 base; nucleotides not matched to a gene: 7. Germline CDR1 MNHNS, CDR2 SASEGT. The CDR3 totals 18 residues. CDR3 loop: CASSEKGTGVGNTGELFF. As DNA, the CDR3 is TGTGCCAGCAGTGAAAAAGGGACAGGGGTGGGGAACACCGGGGAGCTGTTTTTT.

The chain recombines TRBV29-1 with TRBJ1-4; D is unclear. Germline V gene data show CDR1 as SQVTM and CDR2 as ANQGSEA. This CDR3 is built from 13 residues. V lost 4 bases, J lost 13 bases, and 19 bases lay in between. The CDR3 is CSVANMRSTGLFF. CDR3 coding DNA: TGCAGCGTTGCTAACATGCGTTCGACTGGACTGTTTTTT. The full variable domain, its missing parts supplied by reference TRBV29-1 and TRBJ1-4, is SAVISQKPSRDICQRGTSLTIQCQVDSQVTMMFWYRQQPGQSLTLIATANQGSEATYESGFVIDKFPISRPNLTFSTLTVSNMSPEDSSIYLCSVANMRSTGLFFGSGTQLSVL.

The chain has TRBV24-1 and TRBJ2-1; 8 bases line up with TRBD2. The CDR3 is 14 amino acids. CDR1 is KGHDR and CDR2 is SFDVKD in the germline V gene. Germline trimming cut 1 base from V and 8 bases from J; bases unmatched to any gene: 3. The chain's CDR3 is CATSDFTGGDEQFF. Written as DNA, the CDR3 is TGTGCCACCAGTGATTTTACGGGAGGGGATGAGCAGTTCTTC.

This chain uses TRBV7-9 with TRBJ2-3; a weak D match, TRBD1 (6 bases). There are 17 residues in the CDR3. Germline V lookup: CDR1 SEHNR, CDR2 FQNEAQ (reference sequence). V lost 0 bases to trimming and J lost 2 bases, with 15 bases between them. The CDR3 bases are TGTGCCAGCAGCTTAGCGCCGGACAGTTTTTTCACAGATACGCAGTATTTT. Its translation is CASSLAPDSFFTDTQYF.

This clone has at least ten counts. The V gene is TRBV6-5, the J gene TRBJ2-5, with 9 bases lining up with TRBD2. This CDR3 is built from 13 residues. V lost 6 bases, J lost 5 bases, and 4 bases stayed unmatched. Germline V CDR1 and CDR2: MNHEY, SVGAGI. The CDR3 sequence is CASRVAGDETQYF. Here the CDR3 DNA reads TGTGCCAGCAGAGTAGCGGGAGACGAGACCCAGTACTTC.

This chain links TRBV27 with TRBJ2-7; 9 bases agree with TRBD1. Unmatched junction bases numbered 13, after V lost 8 bases and J lost 5 bases. The CDR3 covers 15 residues. Germline V gene lookup returns CDR1 MNHEY and CDR2 SMNVEV (reference sequence). CDR3 bases: TGTGCCAGCTCCTCTCTCGGACAGGGGTCCAACGAGCAGTACTTC. Protein: CASSSLGQGSNEQYF.

This clone occurred a few times. The CDR3 loop reads CASSEVEGYEQYF. The CDR3 nucleotides are TGCGCCAGCAGTGAGGTGGAGGGGTACGAGCAGTACTTC. This chain uses TRBV10-1 with TRBJ2-7; D possibly corresponds to TRBD2 (6 bases). Per the germline V gene, CDR1 is WNHNN and CDR2 is SYGVQD (reference sequence). The CDR3 is made up of 13 amino acids. V was pared by 2 bases and J by 4 bases, with 9 bases between.